Below, 31 T cell receptor beta chains from the same sample are listed, as sequenced in a study of cytomegalovirus exposure and HLA in healthy donors. The PCR used 60 Vbeta and 13 Jbeta primers. Sequenced by immunoSEQ multiplex PCR; TCRdb stores in-frame clones only, minus some. The sample yields more than 140,000 clones, roughly 73% seen once. Sequenced sample: PBMCs. The source is a female donor in good health and CMV-seronegative.

The chain has TRBV27 and TRBJ2-7; D is perhaps TRBD1 (6 bases). Germline CDR1 MNHEY, CDR2 SMNVEV (reference sequence). Trimming pared 11 bases from V and 0 bases from J, leaving 20 bases between. The CDR3 consists of 15 residues. CDR3 DNA sequence: TGTGCCCCCAGGGGTCGGACGGGACCCTCCTACGAGCAGTACTTC. Protein product: CAPRGRTGPSYEQYF.

The chain uses TRBV5-1 and TRBJ1-2; TRBD1 might be the D (5 bases). CDR1 and CDR2 from the germline V gene are SGHRS and YFSETQ. V lost 4 bases to trimming and J lost 4 bases, with 17 bases between them. The CDR3 is 15 residues long. The CDR3 loop reads CASSPGGGSSYGYTF. CDR3 sequence (DNA): TGCGCCAGCAGCCCCGGCGGGGGTTCGAGCTATGGCTACACCTTC. The full variable domain, rest sourced from reference TRBV5-1 and TRBJ1-2, is KAGVTQTPRYLIKTRGQQVTLSCSPISGHRSVSWYQQTPGQGLQFLFEYFSETQRNKGNFPGRFSGRQFSNSRSEMNVSTLELGDSALYLCASSPGGGSSYGYTFGSGTRLTVV.

The gene calls are TRBV7-9 and TRBJ2-7; no firm D call. Per germline, CDR1 SEHNR and CDR2 FQNEAQ (reference sequence). The CDR3 spans 11 residues. Trimming stripped 5 bases from V and 6 bases from J, with 8 bases between. The CDR3 DNA follows: TGTGCCAGCAGCCTATCGTGCGAGCAGTACTTC. Its protein is CASSLSCEQYF.

The rearrangement links TRBV6-4 to TRBJ1-5; 8 bases match TRBD1. With V trimmed by 7 bases and J by 0 bases, 8 bases remained unmatched. The CDR3 is made up of 16 amino acids. Germline CDR1 is MRHNA and CDR2 is SNTAGT. CDR3 in DNA: TGTGCCAGCACCCTAGACAGGGGACATAGCAATCAGCCCCAGCATTTT. Translating it yields CASTLDRGHSNQPQHF.

This clone was picked up a small number of times. V is TRBV5-1 and J is TRBJ2-3; D possibly corresponds to TRBD2 (5 bases). Trimming pared 4 bases from V and 2 bases from J, leaving 17 bases between. The CDR3 has 16 residues. CDR1 is SGHRS, CDR2 YFSETQ, per germline. Here the CDR3 reads CASSPKAGITTDTQYF. The CDR3 nucleotides read TGCGCCAGCAGCCCCAAAGCCGGGATTACCACAGATACGCAGTATTTT.

The chain couples TRBV5-6 to TRBJ1-4; D remains unclear. Trimming took 1 base from V and 0 from J, leaving 13 bases between them. The V gene's germline CDR1 is SGHDT and CDR2 YYEEEE. The CDR3 is made up of 17 amino acids. The CDR3 spells CASSLFRTRATNEKLFF. CDR3 in DNA: TGTGCCAGCAGCTTGTTCAGGACTCGGGCAACTAATGAAAAACTGTTTTTT.

The V and J genes are TRBV9 and TRBJ1-3; no clear D. Per germline, CDR1 SGDLS and CDR2 YYNGEE. V lost 1 base to trimming and J lost 0 bases, with 8 bases between them. This CDR3 has 15 amino acids. This chain's CDR3 is CASSVYPSSGNTIYF. The CDR3 DNA sequence: TGTGCCAGCAGCGTATACCCCAGCTCTGGAAACACCATATATTTT.

This chain links TRBV29-1 with TRBJ2-2; D is possibly TRBD2 (5 bases). V was shortened by 5 bases and J by 4 bases, with 14 bases between the two germline ends. The CDR3 is 14 amino acids. CDR1 and CDR2 (germline): SQVTM, ANQGSEA. This CDR3 reads CSVPKEGSTGELFF. The DNA of the CDR3 is TGCAGCGTTCCAAAGGAAGGGAGCACCGGGGAGCTGTTTTTT.

V usage is TRBV6-1 and J usage is TRBJ2-2; tentatively, D is TRBD1 (6 bases). V was trimmed by 6 bases and J by 1 base, leaving 12 bases between them. Germline CDR1 is MNHNS and CDR2 is SASEGT. The CDR3 spans 15 residues. The CDR3 DNA is TGTGCCAGCAGCCAGTCCAGGGGGAACACCGGGGAGCTGTTTTTT. Its protein product is CASSQSRGNTGELFF.

This chain connects TRBV5-1 to TRBJ1-2, with a weak D call TRBD1 (5 bases). V lost 4 bases and J lost 8, with 12 bases in between. Per germline, CDR1 SGHRS and CDR2 YFSETQ. This CDR3 region has 12 residues. CDR3 region: CASSNSGWGYTF. The CDR3 nucleotides are TGCGCCAGCAGCAATTCAGGGTGGGGCTACACCTTC.

J is TRBJ1-2 and V is TRBV27, with D uncertain. CDR1 and CDR2 (germline): MNHEY, SMNVEV (reference sequence). V was trimmed by 3 bases and J by 5 bases, leaving 13 bases between them. CDR3 size: 14 residues. The CDR3 loop is CASSFGPREYGYTF. CDR3 in DNA: TGTGCCAGCAGTTTCGGACCAAGGGAGTATGGCTACACCTTC.

This rearrangement joins TRBV7-8 to TRBJ1-1, with no clear D. Germline CDR1 is SGHVS and CDR2 is FQNEAQ. The CDR3 contains 14 residues. Trimming took 4 bases from V and 1 from J, leaving 10 bases between them. The CDR3 region has the DNA TGTGCCAGCAGCTCGAGCGGGGAGAACACTGAAGCTTTCTTT. This gives the protein CASSSSGENTEAFF. Based on the CDR3 plus reference TRBV7-8 and TRBJ1-1, the full variable domain is GAGVSQSPRYKVAKRGQDVALRCDPISGHVSLFWYQQALGQGPEFLTYFQNEAQLDKSGLPSDRFFAERPEGSVSTLKIQRTQQEDSAVYLCASSSSGENTEAFFGQGTRLTVV.

This chain links TRBV28 with TRBJ1-1; 7 nucleotides align to TRBD1. J lost 5 bases, V lost 4 bases, and 4 bases had no gene match. CDR1 and CDR2 (germline): MDHEN, SYDVKM. This CDR3 comprises 13 residues. CDR3 in amino acids: CASSSRGLTEAFF. The CDR3 DNA sequence: TGTGCCAGCAGTTCTAGGGGGCTTACTGAAGCTTTCTTT.

The chain carries TRBV28 and TRBJ2-2, with a possible D match to TRBD2 (5 bases). The CDR3 is 15 amino acids. V dropped 3 bases and J dropped 3 bases, with 11 bases sitting between them. Per germline, CDR1 MDHEN and CDR2 SYDVKM. The CDR3 sequence: CASSFDRLYTGELFF. DNA of the CDR3: TGTGCCAGCAGTTTCGATCGACTATACACCGGGGAGCTGTTTTTT.

V and J are TRBV2 and TRBJ2-7, with 10 bases that match TRBD1. The CDR3 covers 16 residues. Unmatched junction bases numbered 12, after V lost 6 bases and J lost 4 bases. Germline-derived CDR1 and CDR2 are SNHLY and FYNNEI. CDR3 coding DNA: TGTGCCAGCAGGAACTCCTTGGGACAGGGGTGGTACGAGCAGTACTTC. It yields the protein CASRNSLGQGWYEQYF.

The chain has TRBV7-6 and TRBJ2-2, with 12 bases matching TRBD2. Losses at the gene ends were 5 bases for V and 4 bases for J; bases not matched to a gene: 5. Germline values: CDR1 SGHVS, CDR2 FNYEAQ. The CDR3 sequence is 16 residues long. CDR3 sequence: CASSPSGRAFTGELFF. The CDR3 DNA reads as TGTGCCAGCAGCCCTAGCGGGAGGGCCTTCACCGGGGAGCTGTTTTTT. The whole variable domain, remainder taken from reference TRBV7-6 and TRBJ2-2, is GAGVSQSPRYKVTKRGQDVALRCDPISGHVSLYWYRQALGQGPEFLTYFNYEAQQDKSGLPNDRFSAERPEGSISTLTIQRTEQRDSAMYRCASSPSGRAFTGELFFGEGSRLTVL.

This clone was detected only a few times. The chain joins TRBV6-5 to TRBJ1-1, with no clear D. CDR3 size: 12 residues. Trimming shortened V by 5 bases and J by 5 bases, and 9 bases separated the two germline ends. From germline, CDR1 is MNHEY and CDR2 SVGAGI. In DNA form, the CDR3 reads TGTGCCAGCAGTCCAACTCAAACTGAAGCTTTCTTT. The encoded protein is CASSPTQTEAFF.

The table lists this clone with a few counts. The genes are TRBV7-7 and TRBJ1-5; 7 bases align to TRBD1. CDR1 and CDR2 from the germline V gene are SSHAT and FNYEAQ (reference sequence). CDR3 length: 16 amino acids. The V and J ends lost 5 bases and 8 bases, in that order; junction bases with no gene match: 15. CDR3 DNA: TGTGCCAGCAGCCTAGTACGGAGGGGGCTAATGGAGCCCCAGCATTTT. Its translation is CASSLVRRGLMEPQHF.

The chain joins TRBV27 to TRBJ1-5; tentatively, D is TRBD1 (6 bases). Per germline, CDR1 MNHEY and CDR2 SMNVEV (reference sequence). V lost 3 bases and J 7 bases, leaving 13 bases between the germline ends. CDR3 length equals 14 residues. The CDR3 region is CASSLGGARQPQHF. The CDR3 DNA reads TGTGCCAGCAGTTTGGGGGGGGCACGCCAGCCCCAGCATTTT.

J is TRBJ1-5 and V is TRBV19; D ambiguous. V lost 7 bases and J 2 bases, leaving 12 bases between the germline ends. This CDR3 has 14 residues. Germline V gives CDR1 LNHDA, CDR2 SQIVND (reference sequence). The CDR3 sequence: CASTLERGNQPQHF. The CDR3 DNA sequence: TGTGCCAGTACCTTAGAACGGGGCAATCAGCCCCAGCATTTT.

About this clone: One junction end does not reproduce the germline sequence, and a read error may be involved. The CDR3 nucleotides read TGTGCCACCAGCAGAGGCGAAGGGACAGGGAAAGGCTACCCCTTC. It specifies CATSRGEGTGKGYPF. This chain uses TRBV15 with TRBJ1-2, with 9 bases matching TRBD1. The CDR3 is 15 amino acids. Germline V gene sequence: CDR1 LNHNV, CDR2 YYDKDF (reference sequence).

This clone has a handful of counts. The chain is built from TRBV5-6 and TRBJ1-2; 8 nucleotides line up with TRBD1. This CDR3 is 14 amino acids long. The germline gives CDR1 SGHDT, CDR2 YYEEEE. Trimming took 0 bases from V and 5 from J; bases not matched to a gene: 3. CDR3 sequence (DNA): TGTGCCAGCAGCTTGGCCCGGACAGGGTATGGCTACACCTTC. This gives the protein CASSLARTGYGYTF.

The chain joins TRBV9 to TRBJ2-7, with 9 positions matching TRBD1. The CDR3 sequence is 17 residues long. Per germline, CDR1 SGDLS and CDR2 YYNGEE. The V segment lost 3 bases and the J segment 6 bases; nucleotides outside the gene matches: 16. CDR3 in amino acids: CASSAFGTGQGSVEQYF. The CDR3 coding sequence is TGTGCCAGCAGCGCCTTCGGGACGGGACAGGGTTCGGTCGAGCAGTACTTC.

The chain couples TRBV12-5 to TRBJ2-3; 9 bases are a match to TRBD2. The V gene's germline CDR1 is LGHNT and CDR2 FRNRAP. The V gene end was trimmed by 1 base and the J gene end by 1 base; junction bases not matched to a gene: 18. The CDR3 loop spans 21 amino acids. The CDR3 reads CASGLDPVLAGLPRGTDTQYF. The CDR3 nucleotides are TGTGCTAGTGGTTTGGACCCGGTACTAGCGGGCCTACCCAGAGGCACAGATACGCAGTATTTT.

This clone was detected once. The chain links TRBV6-1 to TRBJ2-4; D is perhaps TRBD1 (5 bases). Germline V gene lookup returns CDR1 MNHNS and CDR2 SASEGT. V shed 3 bases and J shed 15 bases, with 15 bases lying between them. The length of the CDR3 is 12 residues. CDR3 sequence reads: CASSDQAQGLYF. CDR3 DNA sequence: TGTGCCAGCAGTGATCAGGCTCAGGGATTGTACTTC.

This clone was counted only a few times. The gene calls are TRBV6-5 and TRBJ1-1; D gene uncertain. CDR1 and CDR2 from the germline V gene are MNHEY and SVGAGI. V was shortened by 6 bases and J by 1 base, with 12 bases between the two germline ends. The CDR3 has 14 amino acids. CDR3 sequence: CASRGRSENTEAFF. CDR3 nucleotide sequence: TGTGCCAGCAGGGGCAGGTCGGAGAACACTGAAGCTTTCTTT.

The chain joins TRBV27 to TRBJ2-7; TRBD1 might be the D (6 bases). Germline assignment: CDR1 MNHEY and CDR2 SMNVEV (reference sequence). V lost 3 bases and J 2 bases, leaving 11 bases between the germline ends. There are 14 residues in the CDR3. The CDR3 DNA is TGTGCCAGCAGTTTGGACAGTAAAGCCTACGAGCAGTACTTC. It codes for CASSLDSKAYEQYF.

J is TRBJ1-1 and V is TRBV11-3; weak D call: TRBD1 (5 bases). V was trimmed by 0 bases and J by 0 bases, leaving 11 bases between them. In germline, CDR1 is SGHNT, CDR2 YENEEA. The CDR3 contains 16 residues. The CDR3 protein is CASSLDFGGLNTEAFF. CDR3 DNA sequence: TGTGCCAGCAGCTTAGATTTCGGGGGATTGAACACTGAAGCTTTCTTT.

The CDR3 sequence: CASSWGQYNGANVLTF. In DNA form, the CDR3 reads TGTGCCAGCAGCTGGGGACAGTACAACGGGGCCAACGTCCTGACTTTC. The chain couples TRBV5-6 to TRBJ2-6; TRBD1 agrees at 7 bases. The CDR3 has 16 residues. Germline V gene data show CDR1 as SGHDT and CDR2 as YYEEEE. Germline trimming cut 3 bases from V and 4 bases from J; bases unmatched to any gene: 7.

V is TRBV29-1 and J is TRBJ1-2; 7 bases map to TRBD1. Trimming took 4 bases from V and 7 from J; bases not matched to a gene: 9. In germline, CDR1 is SQVTM, CDR2 ANQGSEA. The CDR3 is 13 amino acids. DNA of the CDR3: TGCAGCGTTGTTGAGGGGGCGAGTGGTGGCTACACCTTC. This codes for CSVVEGASGGYTF.

The chain has TRBV19 and TRBJ1-3, with 8 bases that match TRBD1. Germline V lookup: CDR1 LNHDA, CDR2 SQIVND (reference sequence). The CDR3 spans 16 residues. Trimming removed 6 bases from V and 0 bases from J; junction bases left unmatched: 7. CDR3 DNA: TGTGCCAGTAGAGGGGGACAGGTCGACTCTGGAAACACCATATATTTT. This gives the protein CASRGGQVDSGNTIYF. Filled out from reference TRBV19 and TRBJ1-3, the complete variable domain reads DGGITQSPKYLFRKEGQNVTLSCEQNLNHDAMYWYRQDPGQGLRLIYYSQIVNDFQKGDIAEGYSVSREKKESFPLTVTSAQKNPTAFYLCASRGGQVDSGNTIYFGEGSWLTVV.